The 5 T cell receptor beta chains below come from one sample, sequenced in a study of blood T cell repertoires in COVID-19. Assay: immunoSEQ multiplex PCR; the TCRdb copy retains only in-frame clones and omits some. Counted here are 95,000 to 150,000 clones, 82% occurring once; the ten biggest clones make up about 5%. Sequenced input: peripheral blood. The receptor set was obtained from a woman between 70 and 85 years old with acute or convalescent COVID-19.

The V and J genes are TRBV3-1 (or the pseudogene TRBV3-2) and TRBJ1-5; maybe TRBD1 (5 bases). The CDR3 length is 18 residues. V lost 2 bases, J lost 2 bases, and 19 bases lay in between. The germline CDR1 and CDR2 sequences are LGHDT and YNNKEL (reference sequence). The CDR3 region is CASSQWWCREFGNQPQHF. The CDR3 DNA is TGTGCCAGCAGCCAATGGTGGTGCAGGGAATTTGGCAATCAGCCCCAGCATTTT.

This clone was seen just once. The V gene is TRBV6-5, the J gene TRBJ1-2; D gene ambiguous. This CDR3 is 15 amino acids long. Germline V lookup: CDR1 MNHEY, CDR2 SVGAGI. V was cut by 0 bases and J by 4 bases, with 12 bases left in between. The CDR3 DNA is TGTGCCAGCAGTTACTCGTTTAGCCACGGCTATGGCTACACCTTC. Its translation is CASSYSFSHGYGYTF.

The V and J genes are TRBV11-2 and TRBJ2-1; 8 bases are shared with TRBD1. Germline assignment: CDR1 SGHAT and CDR2 FQNNGV. This CDR3 has 17 residues. V was clipped by 1 base and J by 2 bases; unmatched bases: 7. The DNA for the CDR3 is TGTGCCAGCAGCTTAGGGTCCGGACAGGGAACCTACAATGAGCAGTTCTTC. Its translation is CASSLGSGQGTYNEQFF.

The chain combines TRBV19 with TRBJ1-2; no clear D gene. The CDR3 contains 13 residues. V dropped 1 base and J dropped 10 bases, with 13 bases sitting between them. Germline CDR1 and CDR2: LNHDA and SQIVND (reference sequence). The CDR3 DNA follows: TGTGCCAGTAGTATAGCGTCCGCACTGGTCTACACCTTC. This translates into CASSIASALVYTF.

This clone came up a few times. The J gene is TRBJ1-2, the V gene TRBV5-6; D call uncertain. Germline CDR1 SGHDT, CDR2 YYEEEE. CDR3 length: 12 residues. V was clipped by 4 bases and J by 9 bases, with 13 bases between them. DNA for the CDR3: TGTGCCAGCAGCGCGGGCCCCGCTCGCTACACCTTC. Amino acid sequence: CASSAGPARYTF.